This is a list of T cell receptor beta chains from one sample in a study of OX40 agonist ivuxolimab in advanced cancers. Method: immunoSEQ multiplex PCR; TCRdb's copy keeps in-frame clones and lacks some. The table has roughly 23,000 clones, approximately 81% seen once; the top ten hold 37%. Specimen: CD4+ or CD8+ T cells sorted from blood, collected in a trial of the OX40 agonist ivuxolimab. The receptors come from an adult with an advanced solid tumor such as melanoma, head and neck, liver or kidney cancer. Each CDR3 is given with its conserved first and last residue. A D gene is named only where the DNA matches it firmly. Expanded clones get a size class; other rows say once, few or many, or leave the size out.

.	TRBV27	TRBJ2-3	.	TGTGCCAGCACCCCCCAGGGGACGGGCACAGATACGCAGTATTTT	CASTPQGTGTDTQYF
few	TRBV27	TRBJ2-3	.	TGTGCCAGCAGCCGAAGTCTGGAGAGAACAGATACGCAGTATTTT	CASSRSLERTDTQYF
.	TRBV19	TRBJ2-3	.	TGTGCCAGTAGTTTGAGCACAGATACGCAGTATTTT	CASSLSTDTQYF
.	TRBV5-5	TRBJ2-7	.	TGTGCCAGCAGCTTAAAGTCCTACGAGCAGTACTTC	CASSLKSYEQYF
.	TRBV28	TRBJ1-1	.	TGTGCCAGCAGTTTGGCAGGGCGCGCTTTCTTT	CASSLAGRAFF
.	TRBV7-9	TRBJ2-1	TRBD1	TGTGCCAGCAGCCCCACAGGGGATGAGCAGTTCTTC	CASSPTGDEQFF
once	TRBV28	TRBJ2-7	.	TGTGCCAGCAGTTTAGAGGATGCCTACGAGCAGTACTTC	CASSLEDAYEQYF
once	TRBV4-2	TRBJ2-7	.	TGTGCCAGCAGCCAAGACGTCTCCTACGAGCAGTACTTC	CASSQDVSYEQYF
.	TRBV27	TRBJ2-3	TRBD2	TGTGCCAGCAGCCGCCTAGCGGGGGTCGATACGCAGTATTTT	CASSRLAGVDTQYF
.	TRBV5-5	TRBJ1-1	TRBD1	TGTGCCAGCAGCTTGTCCGAGGGGGCGAACACTGAAGCTTTCTTT	CASSLSEGANTEAFF
.	TRBV6-1	TRBJ1-5	.	TGTGCCAGCAGTGCGTTGTGGGACACTGAGCCCCCTAATCAGCCCCAGCATTTT	CASSALWDTEPPNQPQHF
.	TRBV2	TRBJ1-1	TRBD1	TGTGCCAGCAGAGCGGGACAGGCAAACACTGAAGCTTTCTTT	CASRAGQANTEAFF
once	TRBV7-2	TRBJ1-2	.	TGTGCCAGCAGCCTACTGACACCAAACTATGGCTACACCTTC	CASSLLTPNYGYTF
once	TRBV6-5	TRBJ2-2	.	TGTGCCAGCAGTTATAGGGGGGGCACCGGGGAGCTGTTTTTT	CASSYRGGTGELFF
once	TRBV5-3	TRBJ1-2	.	TGTGCCAGAAGCCCGTACAGGGCTCCCGGAGGCTACACCTTC	CARSPYRAPGGYTF
once	TRBV27	TRBJ2-3	TRBD2	TGTGCCAGCAATAAACTAGCGGGGGACACAGATACGCAGTATTTT	CASNKLAGDTDTQYF
.	TRBV14	TRBJ2-5	TRBD1	TGTGCCAGCAGCCCTCACAGGGGTACCCATCAAGAGACCCAGTACTTC	CASSPHRGTHQETQYF
.	TRBV5-1	TRBJ2-7	.	TGCGCCAGCAGCCGCACACTGGACGGATACGAGCAGTACTTC	CASSRTLDGYEQYF
.	TRBV7-7	TRBJ2-5	TRBD2	TGTGCCAGCAGCTCATCTAGCGGGGAAGAGACCCAGTACTTC	CASSSSSGEETQYF
.	TRBV27	TRBJ2-7	TRBD1	TGTGCCATCAGCGGTCTTGGGACAGGGAGCTCCTACGAGCAGTACTTC	CAISGLGTGSSYEQYF
.	TRBV19	TRBJ2-7	.	TGTGCCAGTAGTATGGGCAGGGGAGGCTACGAGCAGTACTTC	CASSMGRGGYEQYF
.	TRBV27	TRBJ1-4	.	TGTGCCAGCAGATACGGACACGCAACTAATGAAAAACTGTTTTTT	CASRYGHATNEKLFF
.	TRBV27	TRBJ2-3	TRBD2	TGTGCCAGCACCTCCCTCGGGGGGGCTCGGGGCACAGATACGCAGTATTTT	CASTSLGGARGTDTQYF
.	TRBV7-9	TRBJ1-4	.	TGTGCCAGCAGCTTACGTCGCTCCGGGACGGTTAATGAAAAACTGTTTTTT	CASSLRRSGTVNEKLFF
.	TRBV19	TRBJ1-2	.	TGTGCCAGTAGTATAGAGGACGGAGCTAACTATGGCTACACCTTC	CASSIEDGANYGYTF
.	TRBV2	TRBJ2-7	.	TGTGCCAGCAGTGAAGCGGTATCCTCCTGGCCATACGAGCAGTACTTC	CASSEAVSSWPYEQYF
.	TRBV6-4	TRBJ2-7	TRBD2	TGTGCCAGCAGCAACCCGGGACTAGCGGGAAAGAGATACGAGCAGTACTTC	CASSNPGLAGKRYEQYF
.	TRBV19	TRBJ1-1	TRBD1	TGTGCCAGTAGTACCTGGACAGGGGGGCCTCTGAACACTGAAGCTTTCTTT	CASSTWTGGPLNTEAFF
.	TRBV27	TRBJ2-3	.	TGTGCCGCGAGCAGGTCTAGCACAGATACGCAGTATTTT	CAASRSSTDTQYF
few	TRBV7-9	TRBJ2-7	.	TGTGCCGGGGGGATAGGCTCCTACGAGCAGTACTTC	CAGGIGSYEQYF
.	TRBV19	TRBJ2-3	TRBD1	TGTGCCAGTAGCCCGCTACGGACAGGATGGACAGATACGCAGTATTTT	CASSPLRTGWTDTQYF
few	TRBV6-6	TRBJ2-1	.	TGTGCCAGTAAGGCGGGTTACAATGAGCAGTTCTTC	CASKAGYNEQFF
once	TRBV5-1	TRBJ1-2	.	TGCGCCAGCAGCTTGGAGGGGGAGGGCTACACCTTC	CASSLEGEGYTF
.	TRBV19	TRBJ2-1	TRBD2	TGTGCCAGTAGTATAGTCCTCACGGGGAGGGCAGATGAGCAGTTCTTC	CASSIVLTGRADEQFF
.	TRBV5-6	TRBJ1-5	.	TGTGCCAGCAGCTTCCGGAGACAGCGTCTCAATCAGCCCCAGCATTTT	CASSFRRQRLNQPQHF
.	TRBV5-4	TRBJ2-5	.	TGTGCCAGCAGCACCCCTTGGGCTTCGGAAGAGACCCAGTACTTC	CASSTPWASEETQYF
.	TRBV2	TRBJ2-2	TRBD1	TGTGCCAGCAGTGAAGAACTCGGACAGGCCTACACCGGGGAGCTGTTTTTT	CASSEELGQAYTGELFF
few	TRBV11-3	TRBJ2-7	.	TGTGCCAGCAGCTTAGCGGGGGCGTACGAGCAGTACTTC	CASSLAGAYEQYF
.	TRBV13	TRBJ2-2	.	TGTGCCAGCAGCTTACCACTAACGAACACCGGGGAGCTGTTTTTT	CASSLPLTNTGELFF
.	TRBV15	TRBJ1-5	.	TGTGCCACCAGCAGAGATCGGAATCAGCCCCAGCATTTT	CATSRDRNQPQHF